The entry below describes one TCR beta chain. Its antigen specificity is not known. From each donor, an approximately 2.3 ml peripheral blood sample was drawn into PAXgene tubes and stored at -80 degrees C. Total RNA was isolated from whole blood with the PAXgene blood miRNA kit on an automated QIAcube, without T cell sorting. Deep TCRalpha and TCRbeta repertoire profiling with unique molecular barcoding was performed on peripheral blood of monozygotic twin pairs concordant or discordant for inflammatory bowel disease. Smoking habits were recorded for all twin pairs, and individuals were classified as current, former or never smokers. This sample is drawn from a study of monozygotic twins with inflammatory bowel disease (dated by TCRdb to between 2018 and 2021). About the study as a whole: In total, roughly 30 monozygotic twin pairs made up the full study: 19 Danish pairs, all IBD-discordant, plus nine German pairs, of which four were IBD-concordant and five were IBD-discordant. Within discordant pairs, disease-associated traits were sought mainly by comparing IBD patients with their genetically identical healthy co-twins. Each individual had, on average, about 151 000 unique TCRalpha sequences and 181 000 unique TCRbeta sequences available for analysis.

The paper as a whole reports these results and caveats: Different T cell subtypes could not be distinguished in the analysis. Differing immunosuppressive treatments among patients may have added background noise and inter-individual variability to the repertoires. The results gave no support for a single strong signal or clonotype linked to IBD. Compared with healthy twins, IBD patients shared fewer clonotypes with other individuals, and the difference was most pronounced in patients with signs of disease activity. Repertoire similarity did not differ between concordant and discordant twins, which could be due to limited statistical power. Measured by the inverse Simpson index, TCRbeta repertoire diversity was lower in IBD patients than in their healthy co-twins.

To prepare the library, 5' RACE was applied. The input for every TCR library was approximately 3,500 ng of total RNA. For each sample, cDNA synthesis with SMARTScribe reverse transcriptase was split into eight separate reactions. During cDNA synthesis, unique molecular identifiers containing a 6-nucleotide sample barcode were introduced by template switching. Two nested PCRs of approximately 16 and 9 cycles amplified the TCRalpha and TCRbeta cDNA, and bead purification followed each PCR. Before amplification, the cDNA was treated with uracil DNA-glycosylase and purified using the QIAquick PCR purification kit. In the second PCR, Illumina TruSeq-compatible adapters and sample-specific barcodes were added. Library quality and concentration were checked on TapeStation and Qubit, and libraries were pooled at about 5 ng each. Pooled libraries were sequenced on an Illumina HiSeq2500 single-index Rapid Run with 2 x 100 bp reads and custom sequencing primers. As for how the authors treated the data: PCR and sequencing errors were corrected by UMI-based consensus assembly using MiGEC version 1.2.6. MiXCR version 2.1.1 was used for V(D)J alignment, clonotype assembly and CDR3 extraction. To normalise gene usage, clonotype sharing and MAIT/NKT TCR abundance, the top 1000, 10 000 and 20 000 clonotypes in each sample were analysed. After downsampling to 27 000 UMIs, diversity was calculated as the inverse Simpson index using the vegan R package. Paired Mann-Whitney U tests were applied to discordant twin pairs, and Benjamini-Hochberg correction was used for multiple testing. Reads reprocessed by TCRdb are summarized as one entry per CDR3 protein sequence, and DNA is absent. These V and J calls originate from TCRdb's pipeline instead of the authors' own analysis. Per the sample table, the count is 300,000 to 400,000 distinct CDR3 sequences. In total, the top ten clones hold approximately 2% of the sample.

Taken from cysteine to phenylalanine, the CDR3 has 15 residues. Only the protein is on record. From the germline V gene (reference sequence), CDR1 is LNHDA and CDR2 is SQIVND. The rearrangement joined TRBV19 to TRBJ2-1; the D call of TRBD1 rests on TCRdb alone, since no DNA is present to check it. The receptor comes from a human donor with ulcerative colitis or Crohn's disease, or a healthy co-twin of an affected twin (not recorded which). Sequenced sample: blood. The CDR3 protein sequence reads: CASSISGVNYNEQFF.